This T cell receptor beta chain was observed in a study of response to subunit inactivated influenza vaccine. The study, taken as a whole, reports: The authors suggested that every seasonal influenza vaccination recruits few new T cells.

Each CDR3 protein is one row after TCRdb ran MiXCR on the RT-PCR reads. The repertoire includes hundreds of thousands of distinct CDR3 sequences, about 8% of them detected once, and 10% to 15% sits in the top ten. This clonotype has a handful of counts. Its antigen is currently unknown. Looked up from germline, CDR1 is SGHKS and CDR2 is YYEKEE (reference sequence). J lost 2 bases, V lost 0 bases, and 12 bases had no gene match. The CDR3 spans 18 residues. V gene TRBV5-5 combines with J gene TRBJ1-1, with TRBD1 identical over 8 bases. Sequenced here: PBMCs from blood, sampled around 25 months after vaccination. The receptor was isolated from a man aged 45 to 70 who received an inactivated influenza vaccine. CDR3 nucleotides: TGTGCCAGCAGCTTGGATTCAATCGGACAGGGATTAAACACTGAAGCTTTCTTT. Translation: CASSLDSIGQGLNTEAFF.